One sample yielded the 30 T cell receptor beta chains listed below, sequenced in a study of breast tumors, draining lymph nodes, adjacent tissues. TCRdb used MiXCR to reprocess the multiplex PCR reads, holding one entry per CDR3 protein. Of more than 80,000 distinct CDR3 sequences in the sample, 30% were seen once. Samples came from axillary lymph nodes draining the breast cancer. The sample consisted of axillary lymph node tissue. The origin of the receptors is a female donor with breast cancer. Some clones in this sample may be carry-over from other donors' samples.

This clonotype was counted at least ten times. This chain connects TRBV4-3 to TRBJ2-2, with D hard to call. The CDR3 is 13 residues long. The V gene's germline CDR1 is LGHNA and CDR2 YSLEER. The V and J ends lost 1 base and 4 bases respectively, with 4 bases between them. DNA of the CDR3: TGCGCCAGCAGCCAAGCAGGCACCGGGGAGCTGTTTTTT. Amino acids: CASSQAGTGELFF.

The rearrangement links TRBV29-1 to TRBJ2-1; TRBD1 agrees at 9 bases. The CDR3 sequence is 14 residues long. V was pared by 4 bases and J by 9 bases, with 10 bases of the junction left unmatched. The V gene's germline CDR1 is SQVTM and CDR2 ANQGSEA. CDR3 loop: CSVVRDRGRGEQFF. The CDR3 DNA follows: TGCAGCGTTGTGAGAGACAGGGGGAGAGGTGAGCAGTTCTTC.

This clonotype has only a few counts. This may arise from a read error, as a much more abundant clone is one base away. This is likely a read error, given that the CDR3 carries no conserved phenylalanine or tryptophan at its end. This chain joins TRBV10-3 and TRBJ1-2; 8 bases are shared with TRBD1. The CDR3 runs to 19 residues. V lost 3 bases to trimming and J lost 2 bases; unmatched junction nucleotides: 17. Germline lookup yields CDR1 ENHRY and CDR2 SYGVKD. CDR3 nucleotides: TGTGCCATCAGTGATCAACAAATGGGAGACAGGGGTCGCAACTATGGCTACACCCTC. Amino acid sequence: CAISDQQMGDRGRNYGYTL.

The gene calls are TRBV29-1 and TRBJ1-3; D is possibly TRBD1 (5 bases). Trimming pared 4 bases from V and 8 bases from J, leaving 18 bases between. Germline CDR1 is SQVTM and CDR2 is ANQGSEA. This CDR3 is 14 amino acids long. The CDR3 DNA reads TGCAGCGTTGTACTAGGGGACTATGGCTACACCATATATTTT. Its translation: CSVVLGDYGYTIYF.

Remarks on this clonotype: The junction departs from the called germline gene at one end, perhaps through a read error. The genes are TRBV4-1 and TRBJ2-1; D tentatively reads TRBD1 or TRBD2 (6 bases each). The length of the CDR3 is 12 residues. From germline, CDR1 is MGHRA and CDR2 YSYEKL. CDR3 nucleotide sequence: TGCACCAGCATAGGAGGGGGGAATGAGCAGTTCTTC. Its translation is CTSIGGGNEQFF.

This clonotype was seen at least ten times. The junction and the germline gene differ at one end; a read error may be behind it. The V call is TRBV10-3, the J call TRBJ2-4; 11 nucleotides line up with TRBD1. Germline V lookup: CDR1 ENHRY, CDR2 SYGVKD. The CDR3 has 16 amino acids. DNA of the CDR3: TGTGCCATCAGTGAGTCGACCTTAGGACAGGGGGCTCTGAGTAACTTC. Translating gives CAISESTLGQGALSNF.

In this sample, this clonotype turned up many times. This chain links TRBV27 with TRBJ2-1, with 7 bases fitting TRBD2. J gave up 10 bases and V 8 bases, and 11 bases lay outside the gene matches. The CDR3 is 13 amino acids. CDR1 MNHEY and CDR2 SMNVEV come from the germline V gene (reference sequence). In DNA, the CDR3 is TGTGCCAGCTCCTTAGGGACTACCCCCGAGCAGTTCTTC. Translated, it gives CASSLGTTPEQFF.

This clonotype was seen ten or more times. The V call is TRBV7-8, the J call TRBJ1-2; TRBD1 matches 8 bases. CDR1 and CDR2 (germline): SGHVS, FQNEAQ. J was trimmed by 4 bases and V by 0 bases; bases with no gene match: 7. This CDR3 region has 16 residues. The CDR3 sequence is CASSLAYAGGSYGYTF. CDR3 sequence (DNA): TGTGCCAGCAGCTTAGCGTATGCAGGGGGCTCCTATGGCTACACCTTC.

This clonotype has at least ten counts. The genes are TRBV5-8 and TRBJ2-3; TRBD2 matches 9 bases. Germline V lookup: CDR1 SGHTS, CDR2 YDEGEE. The CDR3 loop spans 16 amino acids. The J segment lost 0 bases and the V segment lost 4 bases, leaving 6 bases of the junction unmatched. CDR3 protein: CASSGGSGGSTDTQYF. The CDR3 DNA is TGTGCCAGCAGCGGGGGTAGCGGGGGAAGCACAGATACGCAGTATTTT.

V is TRBV5-6 and J is TRBJ2-3; TRBD2 is a possible D gene (5 bases). The CDR3 length is 14 residues. Germline V lookup: CDR1 SGHDT, CDR2 YYEEEE. Trimming left V 0 bases short and J 10 bases short, with 15 bases between. In nucleotides, the CDR3 is TGTGCCAGCAGCTTGGCCACACCAGCGGCGGCGCAGTATTTT. Translated, it gives CASSLATPAAAQYF.

This clonotype was seen repeatedly, ten times or more. The rearrangement uses TRBV25-1 and TRBJ2-7, with a tentative D call TRBD1 (6 bases). This CDR3 has 13 amino acids. Trimming stripped 7 bases from V and 1 base from J, with 11 bases between. Germline CDR1 MGHDK, CDR2 SYGVNS. CDR3 sequence: CASKSDRSYEQYF. CDR3 in DNA: TGTGCCAGCAAATCGGACAGATCCTACGAGCAGTACTTC.

The sample holds a few counts of this clonotype. This chain joins TRBV20-1 and TRBJ1-1, with 9 nucleotides matching TRBD1. Germline V gene lookup returns CDR1 DFQATT and CDR2 SNEGSKA (reference sequence). Trimming removed 3 bases from V and 5 bases from J; junction bases left unmatched: 7. This CDR3 is 14 amino acids long. DNA for the CDR3: TGCAGTGCTAGCGACAGGGGGTTGGTTACTGAAGCTTTCTTT. This sequence encodes CSASDRGLVTEAFF.

The sample holds many counts of this clonotype. The gene calls are TRBV2 and TRBJ1-1; perhaps TRBD1 as D (5 bases). Trimming shortened V by 6 bases and J by 5 bases, and 13 bases separated the two germline ends. The CDR3 spans 13 residues. Germline lookup yields CDR1 SNHLY and CDR2 FYNNEI. The CDR3 bases are TGTGCCAGCAGGTTGGGGACTGAAACTGAAGCTTTCTTT. Its protein product is CASRLGTETEAFF.

J is TRBJ2-7 and V is TRBV12-3 or TRBV12-4; 9 bases agree with TRBD1. Trimming cost V 4 bases and J 6 bases; bases outside gene matches: 7. This CDR3 region has 14 residues. The CDR3 sequence: CASSWGQGRSEQYF. CDR3 DNA sequence: TGTGCCAGCAGTTGGGGACAGGGTAGGAGCGAGCAGTACTTC.

The sample holds many counts of this clonotype. A single base separates this from a much larger clone, so it may be a read error. The chain employs TRBV25-1 and TRBJ2-3; 7 bases match TRBD1. The CDR3 totals 17 residues. CDR1 and CDR2 (germline): MGHDK, SYGVNS. V was clipped by 0 bases and J by 2 bases; unmatched bases: 8. The CDR3 DNA sequence: TGTGCCAGCAGTGAATATGGGACAGTTAGCTCCACAGATACGCAGTATTTT. This sequence encodes CASSEYGTVSSTDTQYF.

This clonotype was counted once. Being one base from a much bigger clone, this may be a read error. The gene calls are TRBV12-3 or TRBV12-4 and TRBJ2-6; 11 bases are a match to TRBD1. The CDR3 has 17 amino acids. The CDR3 loop is CASSSWTGGYGADVLTF. CDR3 coding DNA: TGTGCCAGCAGTTCTTGGACAGGGGGCTATGGGGCCGACGTCCTGACTTTC.

Many counts were recorded for this clonotype. The chain uses TRBV6-5 and TRBJ2-7; D may match TRBD1 or TRBD2 (5 bases each). The CDR3 is 15 residues long. Germline V gene lookup returns CDR1 MNHEY and CDR2 SVGAGI. V was pared by 7 bases and J by 2 bases, with 18 bases between. The chain's CDR3 is CASTRDPFGPYEQYF. CDR3 DNA: TGTGCCAGCACAAGGGACCCTTTTGGCCCCTACGAGCAGTACTTC.

This clonotype was seen at least ten times. The CDR3 loop is CASSGQGAYNEQFF. In nucleotides, the CDR3 is TGTGCCAGCAGCGGACAGGGGGCCTACAATGAGCAGTTCTTC. The rearrangement links TRBV6-5 to TRBJ2-1, with 10 bases that match TRBD1. The J segment lost 2 bases and the V segment lost 6 bases, leaving 1 base of the junction unmatched. The germline CDR1 and CDR2 sequences are MNHEY and SVGAGI. This CDR3 is 14 amino acids long.

Notes on this clonotype: A much larger clone differs by one base, so this may be a read error. The rearrangement uses TRBV20-1 and TRBJ2-2; D is possibly TRBD2 (6 bases). This CDR3 spans 19 amino acids. Between the trimmed V and J ends, which lost 1 base and 2 bases, there was a span of 23 bases. The germline V gene has CDR1 DFQATT and CDR2 SNEGSKA (reference sequence). CDR3: CSARGYPEGPGTNTGELFF. CDR3 DNA sequence: TGCAGTGCTAGAGGGTACCCGGAGGGGCCGGGGACTAACACCGGGGAGCTGTTTTTT.

This clonotype was observed at least ten times. With a much larger clone just one base away, this may be a read error. V is TRBV12-3 or TRBV12-4 and J is TRBJ2-7; no reliable D call. This CDR3 comprises 13 residues. Trimming removed 3 bases at V and 0 bases at J, with 6 bases between. In DNA form, the CDR3 reads TGTGCCAGCAGTTTCGGGTTCTCCTACGAGCAGTACTTC. As protein: CASSFGFSYEQYF.

The chain is built from TRBV5-4 and TRBJ1-1; 8 bases match TRBD1. Germline CDR1 and CDR2: SGHNT and YYREEE (reference sequence). V shed 4 bases, J shed 4 bases, and the junction held 12 bases outside the gene matches. CDR3 size: 16 residues. The CDR3 here is CASSKRLTGEGTEAFF. CDR3 coding DNA: TGTGCCAGCAGCAAACGTCTGACAGGGGAAGGCACTGAAGCTTTCTTT.

This clonotype occurred many times. The gene calls are TRBV11-2 and TRBJ1-2; maybe TRBD1 (5 bases). In germline, CDR1 is SGHAT, CDR2 FQNNGV. The CDR3 covers 13 residues. V was trimmed by 0 bases and J by 6 bases, leaving 8 bases between them. The CDR3 region has the DNA TGTGCCAGCAGCTTAGATTTGGGGGATGGCTACACCTTC. Its translation: CASSLDLGDGYTF.

About this clonotype itself: Mismatch with germline at one junction end may stem from a read error. The V call is TRBV7-2, the J call TRBJ1-1, with D maybe TRBD1 (6 bases). The CDR3 spans 14 residues. Germline CDR1 SGHTA, CDR2 FQGNSA. The chain's CDR3 is CASSSGQGNTETFF. The CDR3, as DNA: TGTGCCAGCAGCTCGGGACAAGGGAACACTGAAACTTTCTTT.

The chain joins TRBV30 to TRBJ1-2; the match to TRBD1 covers 8 bases. The CDR3 has 15 amino acids. The junction had 8 bases not matched to a gene; V was cut back by 1 base and J by 4 bases. Germline-derived CDR1 and CDR2 are GTSNPN and SVGIG (reference sequence). CDR3 residues: CAWSGSLGTGYGYTF. The CDR3 DNA follows: TGTGCCTGGAGTGGCTCTTTGGGGACAGGCTATGGCTACACCTTC.

This clonotype was found many times. The rearrangement links TRBV6-1 to TRBJ2-2; possible D gene TRBD1, 5 bases. V was cut by 3 bases and J by 5 bases, with 13 bases left in between. The CDR3 contains 15 residues. Germline V gene sequence: CDR1 MNHNS, CDR2 SASEGT. Here the CDR3 reads CASSEGLFRTGELFF. The CDR3 DNA sequence: TGTGCCAGCAGTGAGGGGCTATTCCGTACCGGGGAGCTGTTTTTT.

This clonotype was observed many times. The CDR3 DNA sequence: TGCAGTGCCGAGTCAGGGATGCCTCGAAAACTGTTTTTT. This encodes CSAESGMPRKLFF. This rearrangement joins TRBV20-1 to TRBJ1-4, with D possibly being TRBD1 (5 bases). The V gene's germline CDR1 is DFQATT and CDR2 SNEGSKA (reference sequence). Trimming removed 6 bases from V and 10 bases from J, with 18 bases in between. The CDR3 consists of 13 residues.

This clonotype showed up just a few times. The V gene is TRBV10-1, the J gene TRBJ2-2; weak D call: TRBD1 (5 bases). The CDR3 covers 14 residues. Germline V gene data show CDR1 as WNHNN and CDR2 as SYGVQD (reference sequence). Trimming took 6 bases from V and 1 from J, leaving 9 bases between them. The chain's CDR3 is CASRKDRNTGELFF. CDR3 bases: TGCGCCAGCAGAAAAGACAGGAACACCGGGGAGCTGTTTTTT.

Only a few counts were recorded for this clonotype. Being one base from a much bigger clone, this may be a read error. The chain has TRBV12-3 or TRBV12-4 and TRBJ2-7; 8 bases line up with TRBD2. This CDR3 is built from 14 residues. The CDR3 DNA sequence: TGTGCCAGCAACCGGGGGGGCAGGGCCTACAAGCAGTACTTC. The encoded protein is CASNRGGRAYKQYF.

The table lists this clonotype with a few counts. The CDR3: CASSPSAEQFF. CDR3 bases: TGTGCCAGCAGTCCGTCCGCCGAGCAGTTCTTC. V gene TRBV6-5 combines with J gene TRBJ2-1; no clear D gene. CDR1 is MNHEY and CDR2 is SVGAGI in the germline V gene. The CDR3 spans 11 residues. V was pared by 5 bases and J by 10 bases, with 9 bases between.

V usage is TRBV5-6 and J usage is TRBJ2-5; 10 nucleotides line up with TRBD2. J was trimmed by 9 bases and V by 0 bases; bases with no gene match: 8. Germline lookup yields CDR1 SGHDT and CDR2 YYEEEE. CDR3 length: 15 amino acids. The DNA for the CDR3 is TGTGCCAGCAGCTTGGGGGGCGCTAGCGGGAGCGCCCAGTACTTC. Protein: CASSLGGASGSAQYF.